Listed here are 13 T cell receptor beta chains from one sample, sequenced in a study of control samples from healthy donors and cancer patients. Assay: immunoSEQ multiplex PCR; the TCRdb copy retains only in-frame clones and omits some. This table has approximately 100,000 clones, 85% to 90% appearing once. Material: blood. All receptors derive from a man in his thirties or forties in good health.

The chain employs TRBV13 and TRBJ1-1, with a weak D call TRBD1 (5 bases). In germline, CDR1 is PRHDT, CDR2 FYEKMQ (reference sequence). Trimming took 1 base from V and 3 from J, leaving 12 bases between them. The CDR3 length is 15 residues. The CDR3 sequence is CASSLDPRGDTEAFF. As DNA, the CDR3 is TGTGCCAGCAGCTTAGACCCCCGGGGGGACACTGAAGCTTTCTTT.

DNA of the CDR3: TGTGCCAGCAGACAGGGGGACTATGGCTACACCTTC. Amino acid sequence: CASRQGDYGYTF. V is TRBV6-5 and J is TRBJ1-2; 8 positions match TRBD1. Germline assignment: CDR1 MNHEY and CDR2 SVGAGI. The V segment lost 6 bases and the J segment 3 bases; nucleotides outside the gene matches: 0. The CDR3 totals 12 residues.

The V call is TRBV28, the J call TRBJ1-2; no clear D. V lost 2 bases and J lost 14, with 18 bases in between. This CDR3 contains 13 residues. In germline, CDR1 is MDHEN, CDR2 SYDVKM. CDR3 amino acids: CASSLGQDLLLTF. The CDR3 DNA reads as TGTGCCAGCAGTTTAGGTCAGGACCTCTTGTTAACCTTC.

The chain has TRBV9 and TRBJ2-7; possibly TRBD2 for D (5 bases). Trimming pared 3 bases from V and 0 bases from J, leaving 7 bases between. The CDR3 extends over 13 amino acids. From germline, CDR1 is SGDLS and CDR2 YYNGEE. CDR3 DNA: TGTGCCAGCAGCGCGGGGAACTCCTACGAGCAGTACTTC. Its protein product is CASSAGNSYEQYF.

The chain carries TRBV7-9 and TRBJ1-5; D gene unclear. Trimming removed 3 bases from V and 0 bases from J, with 3 bases in between. The CDR3 covers 13 residues. The germline V gene encodes CDR1 SEHNR and CDR2 FQNEAQ (reference sequence). The CDR3 reads CASSFSSNQPQHF. The CDR3 region has the DNA TGTGCCAGCAGCTTTTCTAGCAATCAGCCCCAGCATTTT. Supplemented by reference TRBV7-9 and TRBJ1-5, the full variable domain reads DTGVSQNPRHKITKRGQNVTFRCDPISEHNRLYWYRQTLGQGPEFLTYFQNEAQLEKSRLLSDRFSAERPKGSFSTLEIQRTEQGDSAMYLCASSFSSNQPQHFGDGTRLSIL.

V usage is TRBV12-3 or TRBV12-4 and J usage is TRBJ1-2; D is possibly TRBD1 (6 bases). This CDR3 has 13 residues. Trimming pared 6 bases from V and 4 bases from J, leaving 12 bases between. The CDR3: CASSLPTGYGYTF. The CDR3 nucleotides read TGTGCCAGCAGCCTCCCGACAGGCTATGGCTACACCTTC.

This clone was observed a single time. This rearrangement joins TRBV7-8 to TRBJ2-7; D unclear. CDR3 length equals 18 residues. Between the trimmed V and J ends, which lost 5 bases and 4 bases, there was a span of 27 bases. Germline CDR1 reads SGHVS; CDR2 reads FQNEAQ. The chain's CDR3 is CASSPPNYSAAKGYEQYF. CDR3 DNA sequence: TGTGCCAGCAGCCCGCCTAATTATTCAGCAGCGAAGGGTTACGAGCAGTACTTC.

The V gene is TRBV18, the J gene TRBJ2-3, with TRBD2 matching over 15 bases. Germline lookup yields CDR1 KGHSH and CDR2 LQKENI. J lost 5 bases, V lost 1 base, and 4 bases had no gene match. The CDR3 totals 17 residues. The CDR3 loop is CASSPLGTSGRRDTQYF. The CDR3 region has the DNA TGTGCCAGCTCACCACTAGGGACTAGCGGGAGGAGAGATACGCAGTATTTT.

V and J are TRBV7-9 and TRBJ1-2; D may be TRBD1 (6 bases). V was trimmed by 1 base and J by 10 bases, leaving 10 bases between them. CDR1 is SEHNR, CDR2 FQNEAQ, per germline (reference sequence). The CDR3 totals 12 residues. The DNA of the CDR3 is TGTGCCAGCAGCTTAGGGACAGACAACTACACCTTC. Translated: CASSLGTDNYTF. Complete variable domain (other parts from reference TRBV7-9 and TRBJ1-2): DTGVSQNPRHKITKRGQNVTFRCDPISEHNRLYWYRQTLGQGPEFLTYFQNEAQLEKSRLLSDRFSAERPKGSFSTLEIQRTEQGDSAMYLCASSLGTDNYTFGSGTRLTVV.

J is TRBJ1-5 and V is TRBV4-1; 10 bases agree with TRBD1. This CDR3 region has 15 residues. The germline gives CDR1 MGHRA, CDR2 YSYEKL. Unmatched junction bases numbered 5, after V lost 4 bases and J lost 5 bases. CDR3 region: CASSPSGTGDQPQHF. In DNA form, the CDR3 reads TGCGCCAGCAGCCCATCCGGGACAGGGGATCAGCCCCAGCATTTT.

The chain employs TRBV6-2 or TRBV6-3 and TRBJ2-2, with 10 bases that match TRBD1. CDR3 length: 18 residues. The V gene's germline CDR1 is MNHEY and CDR2 SVGEGT. The J segment lost 0 bases and the V segment lost 2 bases, leaving 6 bases of the junction unmatched. The chain's CDR3 is CASSYPGTGDPNTGELFF. The CDR3 bases are TGTGCCAGCAGTTACCCAGGGACAGGGGACCCGAACACCGGGGAGCTGTTTTTT.

This clone has just one count. The rearrangement links TRBV10-3 to TRBJ2-7; the D gene is possibly TRBD2 (5 bases). The germline gives CDR1 ENHRY, CDR2 SYGVKD. The CDR3 consists of 14 residues. V lost 0 bases and J 6 bases, leaving 12 bases between the germline ends. The CDR3 DNA sequence: TGTGCCATCAGTGAGTCCGGGGATTCCGGCGAGCAGTACTTC. This codes for CAISESGDSGEQYF.

V and J are TRBV5-1 and TRBJ2-2; D call uncertain. The CDR3 length is 16 residues. The V gene lost 5 bases and the J gene lost 0 bases, with 14 bases spanning the gap. Looked up from germline, CDR1 is SGHRS and CDR2 is YFSETQ. The CDR3 protein is CASRLTVIANTGELFF. The CDR3 DNA is TGCGCCAGCAGGTTAACAGTCATTGCGAACACCGGGGAGCTGTTTTTT.